This record concerns one TCR beta chain sequence. The antigen is undetermined. Terminally differentiated effector memory CD45RA+ cells were excluded from the naive CD8 cells, which were CD45RO-negative and positively selected for CCR7. The data were obtained in a study of shared clonotypes between healthy human individuals. Overall study results and limits: What naive subsets generally showed was a larger estimated richness than memory subsets showed. In a few donors, around 5.5% of naive CD4 clonotypes appeared in common.

An assay was performed, and its level was deep. Profiling relied on immunoSEQ multiplex PCR, and the TCRdb table lists in-frame clones only, not all of them. Of some 600,000 clones in the sample, roughly 95% are singletons; the top ten hold less than 0.13%. V gave up 10 bases and J gave up 8 bases; unmatched junction bases: 15. Germline lookup yields CDR1 MGHDK and CDR2 SYGVNS. CDR3 length equals 14 residues. The specimen sequenced was naive CD8+ T cells sorted from blood. This TCR was recovered from a woman aged 25 to 45 in good health. The chain is built from TRBV25-1 and TRBJ1-2, with 8 bases matching TRBD1. For the CDR3, the DNA is TGTGCCACCAGAGCAATGACAGGGGATGCCGGCTACACCTTC. It is translated as CATRAMTGDAGYTF.